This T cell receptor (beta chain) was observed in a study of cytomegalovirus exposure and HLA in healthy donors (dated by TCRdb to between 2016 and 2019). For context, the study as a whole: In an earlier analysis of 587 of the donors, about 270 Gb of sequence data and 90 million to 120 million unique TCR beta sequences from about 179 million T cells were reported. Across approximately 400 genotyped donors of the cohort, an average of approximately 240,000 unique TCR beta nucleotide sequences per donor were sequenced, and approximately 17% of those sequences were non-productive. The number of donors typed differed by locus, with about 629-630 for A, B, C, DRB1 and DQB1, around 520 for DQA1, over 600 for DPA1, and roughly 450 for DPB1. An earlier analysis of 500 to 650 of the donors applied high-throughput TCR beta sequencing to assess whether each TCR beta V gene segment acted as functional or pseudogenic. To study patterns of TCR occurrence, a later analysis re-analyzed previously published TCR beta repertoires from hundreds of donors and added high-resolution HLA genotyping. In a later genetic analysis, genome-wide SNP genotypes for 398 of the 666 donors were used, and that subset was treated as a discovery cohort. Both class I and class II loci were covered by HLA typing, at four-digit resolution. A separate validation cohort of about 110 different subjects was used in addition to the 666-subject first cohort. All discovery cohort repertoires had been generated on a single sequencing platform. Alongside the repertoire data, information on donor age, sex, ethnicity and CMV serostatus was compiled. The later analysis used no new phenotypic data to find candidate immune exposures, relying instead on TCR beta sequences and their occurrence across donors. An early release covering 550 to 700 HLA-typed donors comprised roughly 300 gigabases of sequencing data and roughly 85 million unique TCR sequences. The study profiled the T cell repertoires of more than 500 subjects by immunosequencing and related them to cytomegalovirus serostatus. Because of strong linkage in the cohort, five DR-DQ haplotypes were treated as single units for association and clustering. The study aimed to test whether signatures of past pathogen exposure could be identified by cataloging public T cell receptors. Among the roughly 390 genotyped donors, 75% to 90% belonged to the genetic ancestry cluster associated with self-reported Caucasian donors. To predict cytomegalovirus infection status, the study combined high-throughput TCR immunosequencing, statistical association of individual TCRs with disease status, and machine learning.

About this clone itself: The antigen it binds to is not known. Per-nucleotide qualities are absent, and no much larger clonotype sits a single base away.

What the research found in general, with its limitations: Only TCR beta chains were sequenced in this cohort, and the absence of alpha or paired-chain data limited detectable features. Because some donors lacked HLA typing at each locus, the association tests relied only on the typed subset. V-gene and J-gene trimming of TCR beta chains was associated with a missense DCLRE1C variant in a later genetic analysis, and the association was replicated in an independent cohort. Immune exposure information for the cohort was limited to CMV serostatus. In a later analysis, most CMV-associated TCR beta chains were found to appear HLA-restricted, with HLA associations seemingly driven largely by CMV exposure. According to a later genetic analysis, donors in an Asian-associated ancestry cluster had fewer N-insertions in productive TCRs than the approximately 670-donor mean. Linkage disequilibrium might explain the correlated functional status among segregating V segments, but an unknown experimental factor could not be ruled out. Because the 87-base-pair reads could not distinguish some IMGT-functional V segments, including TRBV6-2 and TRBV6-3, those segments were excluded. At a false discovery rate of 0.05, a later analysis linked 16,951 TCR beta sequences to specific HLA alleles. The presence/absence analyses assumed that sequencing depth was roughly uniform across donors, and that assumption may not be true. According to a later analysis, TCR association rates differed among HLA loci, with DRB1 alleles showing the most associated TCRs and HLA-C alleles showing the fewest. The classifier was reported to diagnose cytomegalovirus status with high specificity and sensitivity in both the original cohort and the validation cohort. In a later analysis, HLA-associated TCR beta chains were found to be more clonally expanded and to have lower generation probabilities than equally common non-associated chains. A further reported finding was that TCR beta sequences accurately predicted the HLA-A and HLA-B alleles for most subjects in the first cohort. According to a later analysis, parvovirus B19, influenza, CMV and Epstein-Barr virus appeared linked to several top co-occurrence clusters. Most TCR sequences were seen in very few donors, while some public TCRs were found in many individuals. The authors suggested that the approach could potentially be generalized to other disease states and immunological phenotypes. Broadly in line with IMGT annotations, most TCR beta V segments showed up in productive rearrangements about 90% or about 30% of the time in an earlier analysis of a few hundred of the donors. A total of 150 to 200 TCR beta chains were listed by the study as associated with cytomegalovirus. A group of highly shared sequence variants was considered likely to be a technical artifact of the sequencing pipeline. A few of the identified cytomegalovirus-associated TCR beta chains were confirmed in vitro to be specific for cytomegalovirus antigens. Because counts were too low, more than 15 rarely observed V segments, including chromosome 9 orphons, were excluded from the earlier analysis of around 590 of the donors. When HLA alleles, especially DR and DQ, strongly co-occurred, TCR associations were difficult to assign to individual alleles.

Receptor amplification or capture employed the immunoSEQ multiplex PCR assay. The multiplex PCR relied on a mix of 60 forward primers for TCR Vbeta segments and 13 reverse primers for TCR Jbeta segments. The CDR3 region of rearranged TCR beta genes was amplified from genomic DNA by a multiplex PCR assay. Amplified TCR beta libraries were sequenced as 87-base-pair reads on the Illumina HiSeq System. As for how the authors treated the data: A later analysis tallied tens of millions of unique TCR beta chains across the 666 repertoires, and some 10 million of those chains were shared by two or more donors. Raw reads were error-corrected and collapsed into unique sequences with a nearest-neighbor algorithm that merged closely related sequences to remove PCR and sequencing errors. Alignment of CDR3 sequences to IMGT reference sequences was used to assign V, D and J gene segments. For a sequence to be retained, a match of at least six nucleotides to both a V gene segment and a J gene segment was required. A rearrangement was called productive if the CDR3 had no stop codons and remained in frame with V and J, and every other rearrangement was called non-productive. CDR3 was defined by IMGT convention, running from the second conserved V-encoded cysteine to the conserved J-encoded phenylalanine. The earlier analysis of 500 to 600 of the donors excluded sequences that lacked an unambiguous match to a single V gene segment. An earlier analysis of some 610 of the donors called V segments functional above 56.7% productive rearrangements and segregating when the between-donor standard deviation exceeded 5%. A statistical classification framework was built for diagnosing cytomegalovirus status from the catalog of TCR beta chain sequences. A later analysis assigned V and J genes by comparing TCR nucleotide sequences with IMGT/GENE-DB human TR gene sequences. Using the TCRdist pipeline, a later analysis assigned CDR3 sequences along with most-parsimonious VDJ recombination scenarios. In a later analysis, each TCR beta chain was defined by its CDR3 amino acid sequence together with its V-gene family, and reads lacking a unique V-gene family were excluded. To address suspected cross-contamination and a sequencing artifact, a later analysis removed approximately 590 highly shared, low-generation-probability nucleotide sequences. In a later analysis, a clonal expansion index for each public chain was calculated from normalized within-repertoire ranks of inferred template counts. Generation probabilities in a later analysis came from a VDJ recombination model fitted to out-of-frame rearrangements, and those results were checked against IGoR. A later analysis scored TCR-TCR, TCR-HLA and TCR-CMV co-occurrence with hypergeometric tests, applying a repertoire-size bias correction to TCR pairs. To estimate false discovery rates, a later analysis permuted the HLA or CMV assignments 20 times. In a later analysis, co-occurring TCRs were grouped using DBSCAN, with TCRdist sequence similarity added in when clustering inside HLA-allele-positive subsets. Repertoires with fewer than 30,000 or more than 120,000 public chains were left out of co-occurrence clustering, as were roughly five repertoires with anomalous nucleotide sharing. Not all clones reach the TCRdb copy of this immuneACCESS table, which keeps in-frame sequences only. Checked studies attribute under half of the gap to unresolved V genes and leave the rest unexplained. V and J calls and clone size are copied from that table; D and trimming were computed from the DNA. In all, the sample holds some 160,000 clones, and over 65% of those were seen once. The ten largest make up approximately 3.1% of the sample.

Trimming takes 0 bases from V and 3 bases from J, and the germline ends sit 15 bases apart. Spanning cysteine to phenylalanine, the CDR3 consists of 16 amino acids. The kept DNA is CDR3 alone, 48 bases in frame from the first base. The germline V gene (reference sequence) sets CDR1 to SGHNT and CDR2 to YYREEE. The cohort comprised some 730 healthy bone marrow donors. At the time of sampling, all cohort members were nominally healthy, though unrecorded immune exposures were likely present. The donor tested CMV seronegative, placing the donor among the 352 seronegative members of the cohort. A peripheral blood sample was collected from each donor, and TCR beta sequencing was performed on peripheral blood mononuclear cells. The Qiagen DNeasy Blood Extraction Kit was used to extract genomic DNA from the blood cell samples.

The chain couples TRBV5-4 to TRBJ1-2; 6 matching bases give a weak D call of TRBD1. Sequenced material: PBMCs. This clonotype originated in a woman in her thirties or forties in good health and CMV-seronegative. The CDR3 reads CASSLGTGSLYYGYTF. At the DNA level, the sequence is TGTGCCAGCAGCTTGGGAACAGGGAGCCTTTACTATGGCTACACCTTC.